The 9 T cell receptor beta chains presented below share a single source sample, sequenced in a study of cytomegalovirus exposure and HLA in healthy donors. PCR primers comprised 60 Vbeta and 13 Jbeta primers. The table came from immunoSEQ multiplex PCR; TCRdb's copy has only in-frame clones and leaves some out. In the table there are 100,000 to 150,000 clones, approximately 71% of which are singletons. The sequenced sample consisted of PBMCs. These receptor sequences come from a woman aged 55-70 years in good health and CMV-seronegative.

The J gene is TRBJ1-5, the V gene TRBV2; D gene uncertain. Trimming took off 3 bases at V and 4 bases at J, with 10 bases between the two ends. CDR1 and CDR2 (germline): SNHLY, FYNNEI. The CDR3 is made up of 14 amino acids. The CDR3 DNA sequence: TGTGCCAGCAGTGATGTGTTCGCGAATCAGCCCCAGCATTTT. Encoded protein: CASSDVFANQPQHF.

The chain links TRBV15 to TRBJ1-1, with D unclear. V was trimmed by 0 bases and J by 0 bases, leaving 5 bases between them. The CDR3 consists of 14 residues. Per the germline V gene, CDR1 is LNHNV and CDR2 is YYDKDF (reference sequence). DNA for the CDR3: TGTGCCACCAGCAGAGACCCTATGAACACTGAAGCTTTCTTT. Amino acid sequence: CATSRDPMNTEAFF.

V usage is TRBV5-1 and J usage is TRBJ2-7; a possible D gene is TRBD2 (6 bases). V lost 1 base and J 2 bases, leaving 16 bases between the germline ends. Germline V gene data show CDR1 as SGHRS and CDR2 as YFSETQ. The CDR3 has 16 residues. Here the CDR3 reads CASSLKGSGLTYEQYF. In DNA form, the CDR3 reads TGCGCCAGCAGCTTGAAGGGGTCGGGACTGACCTACGAGCAGTACTTC.

V is TRBV28 and J is TRBJ1-2, with TRBD1 as a possible D gene (6 bases). The CDR3 is made up of 14 amino acids. The germline gives CDR1 MDHEN, CDR2 SYDVKM. Trimming took off 6 bases at V and 2 bases at J, with 13 bases between the two ends. The CDR3: CASSRHTGNYGYTF. The CDR3 bases are TGTGCCAGCAGCCGACACACAGGGAACTATGGCTACACCTTC.

The chain recombines TRBV19 with TRBJ1-2; the D is unclear. Trimming pared 3 bases from V and 0 bases from J, leaving 14 bases between. Germline loops: CDR1 LNHDA, CDR2 SQIVND (reference sequence). The CDR3 consists of 16 residues. The CDR3 nucleotides are TGTGCCAGTAGTATTCCGGCGGCAAGAGCTAACTATGGCTACACCTTC. This encodes CASSIPAARANYGYTF.

This rearrangement joins TRBV7-3 to TRBJ2-3; a weak D match, TRBD2 (6 bases). Per the germline V gene, CDR1 is SGHTA and CDR2 is FQGTGA. The CDR3 covers 15 residues. V was shortened by 5 bases and J by 0 bases, with 12 bases between the two germline ends. CDR3 protein: CASSPGLYSTDTQYF. Written as DNA, the CDR3 is TGTGCCAGCAGCCCCGGACTATATAGCACAGATACGCAGTATTTT.

The chain employs TRBV11-2 and TRBJ2-3; 11 bases are a match to TRBD2. The V gene's germline CDR1 is SGHAT and CDR2 FQNNGV. J was trimmed by 4 bases and V by 5 bases; bases with no gene match: 11. The CDR3 is 17 residues long. The CDR3 spells CASSPGVAGGPSDTQYF. CDR3 nucleotide sequence: TGTGCCAGCAGCCCCGGGGTAGCGGGAGGGCCATCAGATACGCAGTATTTT. The full variable domain, in which reference TRBV11-2 and TRBJ2-3 provide the parts outside the CDR3, is EAGVAQSPRYKIIEKRQSVAFWCNPISGHATLYWYQQILGQGPKLLIQFQNNGVVDDSQLPKDRFSAERLKGVDSTLKIQPAKLEDSAVYLCASSPGVAGGPSDTQYFGPGTRLTVL.

The CDR3 spells CASARGTSGKYEQYF. CDR3 bases: TGTGCCAGCGCCCGCGGGACTAGCGGGAAGTACGAGCAGTACTTC. The chain uses TRBV27 and TRBJ2-5; TRBD2 agrees at 13 bases. The J call may be faulty, since TRBJ2-7 better matches the DNA end. The germline V gene has CDR1 MNHEY and CDR2 SMNVEV (reference sequence). CDR3 length equals 15 residues.

The rearrangement uses TRBV5-1 and TRBJ1-4, with no clear D. The germline CDR1 and CDR2 sequences are SGHRS and YFSETQ. V was cut by 0 bases and J by 7 bases, with 10 bases left in between. The CDR3 extends over 14 amino acids. The CDR3 coding sequence is TGCGCCAGCAGCTTGGGGCATCAATTTGAAAAACTGTTTTTT. It encodes CASSLGHQFEKLFF.